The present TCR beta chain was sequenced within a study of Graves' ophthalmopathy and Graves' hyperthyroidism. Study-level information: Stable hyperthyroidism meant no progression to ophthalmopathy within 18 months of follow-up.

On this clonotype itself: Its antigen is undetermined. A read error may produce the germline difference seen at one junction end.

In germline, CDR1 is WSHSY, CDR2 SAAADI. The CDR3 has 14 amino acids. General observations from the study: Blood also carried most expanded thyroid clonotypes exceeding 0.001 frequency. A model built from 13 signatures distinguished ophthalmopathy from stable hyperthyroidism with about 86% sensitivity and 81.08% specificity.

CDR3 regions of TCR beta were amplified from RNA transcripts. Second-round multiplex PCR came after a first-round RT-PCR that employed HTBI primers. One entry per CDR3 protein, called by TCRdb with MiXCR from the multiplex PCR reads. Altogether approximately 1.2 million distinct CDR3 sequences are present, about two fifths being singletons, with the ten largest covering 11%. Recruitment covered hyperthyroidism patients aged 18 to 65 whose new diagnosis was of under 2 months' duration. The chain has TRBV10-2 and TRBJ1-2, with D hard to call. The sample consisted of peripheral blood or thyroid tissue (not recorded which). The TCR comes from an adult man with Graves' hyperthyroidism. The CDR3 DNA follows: TGTGCCAGCAGCGGTGTCCGGAGCAACTATGGCTACACCTTC. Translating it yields CASSGVRSNYGYTF.